This TCR beta chain is from a study of shared clonotypes between healthy human individuals (TCRdb year 2020). Regarding the study in general: Three men and a couple of women, aged 18 to 49 years, made up the cohort. The study deeply sequenced blood TCR repertoires of five healthy adults to estimate repertoire size and the extent of clonotype sharing between individuals. Leukapheresis yielded between about 0.85 and 9 billion PBMCs per donor. Libraries were prepared and TCR repertoires were sequenced by different laboratories using diverse techniques, in order to increase sequencing depth and limit assay-specific biases. For each donor, CD4 naive and CD4 memory were each given three plates, CD8 naive was given two plates, and CD8 memory was given one plate. The investigation overall reported the following: Sampling was restricted to blood, and TCR repertoires in tissue are likely to differ from TCR repertoires in blood. Even with the large sequencing depth, rarefaction of the sorted-subset datasets indicated that sequencing was incomplete. The small number of donors limited the genetic and exposure-history diversity represented. Naive subsets generally had larger estimated clonotype richness than memory subsets. Clonotypes shared by all four sorted-subset donors showed higher generation probabilities than non-shared clonotypes. Pairwise subsampling indicated that sequencing depth was expected to affect the degree of clonotype sharing among donors. Across four donors, roughly 5.4% of naive CD4, more than 3% of naive CD8, 2.3% of memory CD4, and under 0.45% of memory CD8 clonotypes were shared.

The germline V gene supplies CDR1 SGHTA and CDR2 FQGNSA. The cysteine opens and the phenylalanine closes a CDR3 of 17 amino acids. The entry retains the CDR3 DNA only, 51 bases that are in frame from base 1. V is pared back by 1 base and J by 0 bases, with 13 bases lying between the germline termini. To note about this clone: There is no known antigen for this receptor. No much larger clone exists at a distance of one base, and base qualities are not known.

The donors were healthy, HIV-negative adults with no recently reported acute infections or vaccinations. Only Caucasian adults living in Nashville, Tennessee, USA were represented among the donors. CD4+ T cells were enriched by magnetic negative selection; naive cells were then positively selected on CD45RA, and the negative fraction formed the memory subset. After blood collection by leukapheresis, PBMCs were isolated using Ficoll-Histopaque density gradient centrifugation and then cryopreserved in the vapor phase of liquid nitrogen. Analytical flow cytometry was used to check the purity and quantity of each magnetically sorted T cell population. Genomic DNA was isolated from each sorted fraction and quantified by UV absorbance on a Nanodrop 2000c. Using the deep immunoSEQ assay, TCR CDR3 regions were amplified from genomic DNA by multiplex PCR. Extracted genomic DNA from each cell subset was distributed evenly across all wells of several immunoSEQ 96-well plates, and each plate was treated as a replicate. For sorted subsets, approximately 200 ng of genomic DNA, equivalent to 25,000 to 35,000 T cell genomes, went into each replicate PCR. Purified libraries were quantified with a Qubit 3.0 fluorometer, sized on a Bioanalyzer 2100, and re-quantified with the KAPA Library Quantification kit. Every immunoSEQ 96-well plate was sequenced on a dedicated single-read 150-cycle Illumina NextSeq 550 flow cell. As for the authors' bioinformatics: Because the immunoSEQ output included only junctional sequences and no quality scores, the filtering could not be the same as the filtering used for full-length reads. Sequences were annotated with PyIR, a Python wrapper for IgBLAST v1.9, using IMGT germline references to assign V/J genes and CDR3. Reads were filtered out if the reads had weak V/J assignments (E-value above 1e-6), no CDR3, stop codons, out-of-frame junctions, or ambiguous translated residues. A V3J clonotype was defined by an identical inferred V gene, J gene, and CDR3 amino acid sequence. Percentage overlap between repertoires was calculated by dividing the number of shared unique clonotypes by the size of the smaller repertoire. RTK rarefaction, the Chao1 estimator, and Recon v2.1 estimates of unobserved clonotypes were used to assess repertoire richness. Generation probabilities for all TCRbeta clonotypes obtained by the gDNA method from a handful of donors were computed using OLGA. The table was pulled from immuneACCESS by TCRdb, which kept in-frame rearrangements only. Such tables lose some clones; where checked, under half of the loss comes from unresolved V genes, and the rest has no known cause. From that table come the V and J calls and clone size; the DNA was used to work out D and trimming. The sample data list over 2 million clones, and 85% to 95% of these were observed just once. Of the sample, about 0.36% is held by the ten largest clones.

The chain joins TRBV7-2 to TRBJ2-1; the D gene is perhaps TRBD1 or TRBD2, as each covers 5 bases. The TCR was taken from a young man in good health. Some clones in this sample may be carry-over from other donors' samples. The sequenced sample was naive CD4+ T cells from PBMCs. Reading the label with the study, this specimen's cell subset or site is: CD45RA+ positively selected. The CDR3 region has the sequence CASSLVWDPDSYNEQFF. The bases read TGTGCCAGCAGCTTAGTCTGGGACCCCGACTCCTACAATGAGCAGTTCTTC.